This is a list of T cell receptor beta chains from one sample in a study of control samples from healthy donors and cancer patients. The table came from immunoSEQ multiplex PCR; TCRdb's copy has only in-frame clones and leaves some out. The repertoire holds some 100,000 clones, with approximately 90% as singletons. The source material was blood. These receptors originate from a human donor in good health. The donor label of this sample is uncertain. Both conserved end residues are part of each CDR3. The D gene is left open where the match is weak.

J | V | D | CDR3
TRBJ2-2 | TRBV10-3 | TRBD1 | CAISQGQGGTGELFF
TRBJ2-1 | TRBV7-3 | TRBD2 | CASSERGGSNEQFF
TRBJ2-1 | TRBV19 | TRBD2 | CASSRTSAYNEQFF
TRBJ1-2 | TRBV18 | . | CASSPEADYGYTF
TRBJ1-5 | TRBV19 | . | CASSKLDRNNQPQHF
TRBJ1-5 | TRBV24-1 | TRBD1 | CATGGQEALQPQHF
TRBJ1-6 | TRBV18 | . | CASSPQESSYNSPLHF
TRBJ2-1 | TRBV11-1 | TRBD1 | CASSFRQGDSYNEQFF
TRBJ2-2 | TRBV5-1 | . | CASTSGPTAGELFF
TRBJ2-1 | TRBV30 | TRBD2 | CAWSVRTSGSNEQFF
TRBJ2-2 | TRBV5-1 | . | CASSGGDRRKMNTGELFF
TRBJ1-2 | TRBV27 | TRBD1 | CASSLLGQGRKGYGYTF
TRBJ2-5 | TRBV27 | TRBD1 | CASSLWDSRETQYF
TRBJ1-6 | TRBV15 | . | CATSREVQGLYNSPLHF